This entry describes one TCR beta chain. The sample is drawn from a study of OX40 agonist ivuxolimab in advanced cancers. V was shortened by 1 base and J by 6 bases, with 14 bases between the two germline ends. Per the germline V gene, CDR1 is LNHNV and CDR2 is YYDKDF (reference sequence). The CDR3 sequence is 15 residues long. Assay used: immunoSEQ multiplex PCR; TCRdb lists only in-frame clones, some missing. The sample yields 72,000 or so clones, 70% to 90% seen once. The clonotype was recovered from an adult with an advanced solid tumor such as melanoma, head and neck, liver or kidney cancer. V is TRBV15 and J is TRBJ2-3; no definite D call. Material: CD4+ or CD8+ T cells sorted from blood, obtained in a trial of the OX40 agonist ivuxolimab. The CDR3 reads CATSRVGKLGDTQYF. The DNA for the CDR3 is TGTGCCACCAGCAGAGTTGGCAAACTTGGCGATACGCAGTATTTT.